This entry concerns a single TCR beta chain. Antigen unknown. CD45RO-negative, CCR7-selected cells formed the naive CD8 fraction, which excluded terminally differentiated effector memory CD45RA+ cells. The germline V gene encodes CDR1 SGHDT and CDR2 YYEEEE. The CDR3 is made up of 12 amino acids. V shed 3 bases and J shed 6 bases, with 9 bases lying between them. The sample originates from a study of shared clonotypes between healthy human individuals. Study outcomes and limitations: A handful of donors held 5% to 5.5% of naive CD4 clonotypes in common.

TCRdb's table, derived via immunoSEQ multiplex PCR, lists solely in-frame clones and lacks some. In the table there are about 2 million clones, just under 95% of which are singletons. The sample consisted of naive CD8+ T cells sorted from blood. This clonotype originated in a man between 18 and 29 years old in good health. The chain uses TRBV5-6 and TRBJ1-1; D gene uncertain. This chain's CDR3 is CASSSEAPEAFF. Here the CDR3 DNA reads TGTGCCAGCAGCTCGGAGGCCCCTGAAGCTTTCTTT.